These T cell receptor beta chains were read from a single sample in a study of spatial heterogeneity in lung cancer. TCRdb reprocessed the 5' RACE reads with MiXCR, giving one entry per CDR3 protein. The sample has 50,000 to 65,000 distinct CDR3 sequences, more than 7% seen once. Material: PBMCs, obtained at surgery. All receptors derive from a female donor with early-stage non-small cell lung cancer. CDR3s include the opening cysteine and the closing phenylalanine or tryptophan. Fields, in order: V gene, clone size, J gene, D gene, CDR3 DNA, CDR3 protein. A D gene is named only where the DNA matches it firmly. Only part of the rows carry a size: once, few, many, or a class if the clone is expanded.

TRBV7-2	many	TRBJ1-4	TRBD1	TGTGCCAGCAGCTCCGGGACAGGGGGAGAAAAACTGTTTTTT	CASSSGTGGEKLFF
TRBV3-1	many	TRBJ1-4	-	TGTGCCAGCAGCCACTGGGGCGCAACTAATGAAAAACTGTTTTTT	CASSHWGATNEKLFF
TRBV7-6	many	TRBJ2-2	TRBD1	TGTGCCAGCAGCTTACAGGGGGCAAGCGGGGAGCTGTTTTTT	CASSLQGASGELFF
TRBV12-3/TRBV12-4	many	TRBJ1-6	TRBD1	TGTGCCAGCAGTTTAGCGCAGGGGGCTTATAATTCACCCCTCCACTTT	CASSLAQGAYNSPLHF
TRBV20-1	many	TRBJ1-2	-	TGCAGTGCTAAGACAGGTCCGGACAACTATGGCTACACCTTC	CSAKTGPDNYGYTF
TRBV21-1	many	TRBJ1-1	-	TGTGCCAGCAGCAAACGATCCCCCCTACCTGAGACAGGGGGACCTGAAGCTTTCTTT	CASSKRSPLPETGGPEAFF
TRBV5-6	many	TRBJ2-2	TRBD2	TGTGCCAGCAGCTTGCGCCTAGCGGGCAACACCGGGGAGCTGTTTTTT	CASSLRLAGNTGELFF
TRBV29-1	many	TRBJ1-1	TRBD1	TGCAGCGTTGGGGCAGGGGGAGACACTGAAGCTTTCTTT	CSVGAGGDTEAFF
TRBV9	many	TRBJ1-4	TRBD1	TGTGCCAGCAGCGTAGGCGCAGGGGGCGAGAATGAAAAACTGTTTTTT	CASSVGAGGENEKLFF
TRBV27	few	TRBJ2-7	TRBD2	TGTGCCAGCAGTTTATCGCCTAGCGGGAGGGGAGACGAGCAGTACTTC	CASSLSPSGRGDEQYF
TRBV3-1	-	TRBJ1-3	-	TGTGCCAGCAGCCAAAGACAAGCCAGGGGAAACACCATATATTTT	CASSQRQARGNTIYF
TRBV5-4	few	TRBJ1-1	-	TGTGCCAGCAGCCCGGTCCAGGGAATTGGAACTGAAGCTTTCTTT	CASSPVQGIGTEAFF
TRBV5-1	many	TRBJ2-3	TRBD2	TGCGCCAGCAGCTCCGGGACTAGCGGGAGAGAAAGCACAGATACGCAGTATTTT	CASSSGTSGRESTDTQYF
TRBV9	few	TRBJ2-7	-	TGTGCCAGCAGCCGAAACCAGGGACTCGAGCAGTACTTC	CASSRNQGLEQYF
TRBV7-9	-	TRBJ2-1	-	TGTGCCAGCACCTTTGCCATCGTAAATGAGCAGTTCTTC	CASTFAIVNEQFF
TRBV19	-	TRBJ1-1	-	TGTGCCAGTAGACGGATGAACACTGAAGCTTTCTTT	CASRRMNTEAFF
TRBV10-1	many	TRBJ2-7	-	TGCGCCAGCAGTGACGGAGGCTACGAGCAGTACTTC	CASSDGGYEQYF
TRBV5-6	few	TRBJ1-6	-	TGTGCCAGCAGCTCCATGGGACTTAATAATTCACCCCTCCACTTT	CASSSMGLNNSPLHF
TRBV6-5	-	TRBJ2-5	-	TGTGCCAGCAGTCCTCCTAGCGCCCCTACCCAGTACTTC	CASSPPSAPTQYF
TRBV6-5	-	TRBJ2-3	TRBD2	TGTGCCAGCAGTTACGGTAGCGGGTCACTCACAGATACGCAGTATTTT	CASSYGSGSLTDTQYF